This TCR beta chain derives from a study of blood T cell repertoires in COVID-19. On the study more broadly: Acute-phase and convalescent COVID-19 samples originated in the United States, Italy and Spain. Sources were T cells, B-cell-depleted T cells, or PBMCs; the material itself was cDNA or gDNA.

As handled by the study authors: Amplified reference gene primers provided the basis for estimating nucleated cell counts. The data were produced by immunoSEQ multiplex PCR, yet TCRdb's version contains in-frame clones alone and is incomplete. V, J and clone size were drawn from that table, and D and trimming were deduced from the DNA. The data show under 250,000 clones, with around four fifths seen just once and around 6.8% held by the top ten. This clone has more than one count but fewer than ten. Sequenced sample: peripheral blood. This TCR was recovered from a woman aged 55 to 70 with active or convalescent COVID-19.

As DNA, the CDR3 is TGTGCCAGCAGCTTGCTGGACAGGGGTGACGAGCAGTACTTC. As protein: CASSLLDRGDEQYF. The chain uses TRBV11-3 and TRBJ2-7, with 9 bases matching TRBD1. Looked up from germline, CDR1 is SGHNT and CDR2 is YENEEA. The ends lost 3 bases at V and 5 bases at J; junction bases unmatched: 5. This CDR3 is built from 14 residues.